This T cell receptor beta chain was observed in a study of shared clonotypes between healthy human individuals. Study-level points and caveats: Estimated richness values were generally larger in naive subsets than in memory subsets. Only blood samples were collected, and tissue repertoires likely differ. The small donor group covered limited genetic and exposure diversity.

V was trimmed by 0 bases and J by 4 bases, leaving 13 bases between them. Germline CDR1 MNHEY, CDR2 SVGAGI. The length of the CDR3 is 15 residues. The assay was immunoSEQ multiplex PCR, and TCRdb's table has in-frame clones only and misses some. The sample yields more than 2 million clones, about 95% seen once. Cells designated naive CD8 were CD45RO-negative and were positively selected for CCR7, with terminally differentiated effector memory CD45RA+ cells excluded. On this clone: Its target is unknown.

This TCR came from a man aged 18 to 35 in good health. The sequencing sample was made of naive CD8+ T cells sorted from blood. This chain joins TRBV6-5 and TRBJ2-7; D may correspond to TRBD1 or TRBD2 (5 bases each). The CDR3 DNA follows: TGTGCCAGCAGTTACTCTACAGAGGGGAGATACGAGCAGTACTTC. Amino acids: CASSYSTEGRYEQYF.